Listed here is a single T cell receptor beta chain. Its antigen remains unidentified. The method was immunoSEQ multiplex PCR; TCRdb's version includes in-frame clones alone and lacks a portion of them. The sample has some 200,000 clones, 75% to 85% seen once. The V gene end was trimmed by 3 bases and the J gene end by 2 bases; junction bases not matched to a gene: 6. CDR1 and CDR2 from the germline V gene are WNHNN and SYGVQD (reference sequence). CDR3 length equals 18 residues. This record comes from a study of cytotoxic CD8 clonotypes in ibrutinib-treated CLL. Whole-study results and caveats: Age-matched healthy donor levels were exceeded by baseline clonality, which tracked circulating CD8+ T-cell counts.

Material: PBMCs, obtained after 12 months of ibrutinib treatment. The TCR sequence derives from a human donor with chronic lymphocytic leukemia. The chain carries TRBV10-1 and TRBJ2-3; 15 bases are a match to TRBD2. CDR3 in amino acids: CASSDRGLAGGNTDTQYF. The CDR3 DNA reads TGCGCCAGCAGTGACCGCGGACTAGCGGGAGGGAACACAGATACGCAGTATTTT.